Shown below are 10 T cell receptor beta chains from a single sample sequenced in a study of T-cell memory formation after mild COVID-19. TCRdb recomputed calls from the 5' RACE reads with MiXCR, one row per CDR3 protein. The data contain some 120,000 distinct CDR3 sequences, roughly 15% of them singletons. What was sequenced was PBMCs or a T cell subset sorted from them (not recorded which). These receptor sequences come from an adult woman who had mild COVID-19 (a few samples of this study predate the infection). Cell type and time point are not known.

The CDR3 DNA follows: TGTGCCAGCAGCCAATTCGGAGAGACCCAGTACTTC. Protein: CASSQFGETQYF. The chain joins TRBV3-1 to TRBJ2-5; D uncertain. Germline V CDR1 and CDR2: LGHDT, YNNKEL (reference sequence). Trimming removed 2 bases from V and 4 bases from J, with 5 bases in between. The CDR3 length is 12 residues.

The V call is TRBV6-6, the J call TRBJ1-4; D not certain. V dropped 6 bases and J dropped 0 bases, with 11 bases sitting between them. Germline V gene lookup returns CDR1 MNHNY and CDR2 SVGAGI (reference sequence). CDR3 size: 15 residues. The CDR3 here is CASSLRSATNEKLFF. The CDR3 DNA reads as TGTGCCAGCAGCCTACGCTCGGCAACTAATGAAAAACTGTTTTTT.

This clonotype has a handful of counts. The chain recombines TRBV29-1 with TRBJ2-3; D may match TRBD1 or TRBD2 (5 bases each). From germline, CDR1 is SQVTM and CDR2 ANQGSEA. Between the trimmed V and J ends, which lost 5 bases and 0 bases, there was a span of 9 bases. The CDR3 length is 13 residues. This chain's CDR3 is CSVSGLSTDTQYF. CDR3 in DNA: TGCAGCGTTTCGGGGCTCAGCACAGATACGCAGTATTTT.

This clonotype was counted a few times. Germline is not matched at one junction end, which may reflect a read error. The V and J genes are TRBV5-1 and TRBJ2-7; TRBD1 might be the D (6 bases). The CDR3 loop spans 18 amino acids. Germline CDR1 is SGHRS and CDR2 is YFSETQ. The CDR3: CSSSLDSGSLMSSYEQYF. The CDR3 bases are TGCTCCAGCAGCCTGGACAGTGGTTCACTTATGAGCTCCTACGAGCAGTACTTC. Based on the CDR3 plus reference TRBV5-1 and TRBJ2-7, the full variable domain is KAGVTQTPRYLIKTRGQQVTLSCSPISGHRSVSWYQQTPGQGLQFLFEYFSETQRNKGNFPGRFSGRQFSNSRSEMNVSTLELGDSALYLCSSSLDSGSLMSSYEQYFGPGTRLTVT.

The sample holds a few counts of this clonotype. The chain couples TRBV20-1 to TRBJ2-3, with TRBD2 matching over 7 bases. Germline lookup yields CDR1 DFQATT and CDR2 SNEGSKA (reference sequence). Trimming removed 2 bases from V and 4 bases from J; junction bases left unmatched: 6. This CDR3 region has 14 residues. CDR3 residues: CSARKRESPDTQYF. CDR3 coding DNA: TGCAGTGCTAGAAAGCGGGAATCGCCAGATACGCAGTATTTT.

This clonotype has more than one count but fewer than ten. The chain joins TRBV6-5 to TRBJ1-3; 12 bases match TRBD1. V trimming: 4 bases; J trimming: 8 bases; junction bases outside the gene matches: 9. The germline V gene encodes CDR1 MNHEY and CDR2 SVGAGI. The CDR3 is made up of 16 amino acids. The CDR3 DNA reads TGTGCCAGCAGTTTTTCGGGACAGGGGGCTAAGGACACCATATATTTT. Translation gives CASSFSGQGAKDTIYF.

V is TRBV6-5 and J is TRBJ2-1; D may be TRBD1 (6 bases). Per germline, CDR1 MNHEY and CDR2 SVGAGI. The germline V and J ends were trimmed by 5 bases and 8 bases, with 10 bases remaining between them. The CDR3 runs 12 residues. The CDR3 spells CASSRRGYEQFF. In DNA, the CDR3 is TGTGCCAGCAGTCGCAGGGGCTATGAGCAGTTCTTC.

In its sample, this clonotype was seen a few times. The gene calls are TRBV29-1 and TRBJ1-1, with unresolved D. The CDR3 contains 13 residues. Looked up from germline, CDR1 is SQVTM and CDR2 is ANQGSEA. The ends were cut back, 6 bases at V and 1 base at J, with 12 bases in the middle. The CDR3 region has the DNA TGCAGCGTGAGAGCGGGTGGGAACACTGAAGCTTTCTTT. Translation: CSVRAGGNTEAFF.

This clonotype occurred many times. The rearrangement joins TRBV6-2 or TRBV6-3 to TRBJ2-3; 11 bases are shared with TRBD2. The CDR3 has 17 residues. V dropped 2 bases and J dropped 5; count of bases not matched to a gene: 9. CDR1 is MNHEY and CDR2 is SVGEGT in the germline V gene. In nucleotides, the CDR3 is TGTGCCAGCAGTTACACCGGGACTAGCGGCCGGGGAGATACGCAGTATTTT. Translating it yields CASSYTGTSGRGDTQYF.

This clonotype was observed a few times. The rearrangement uses TRBV5-1 and TRBJ1-1; a weak D match, TRBD1 (5 bases). The CDR3 is made up of 14 amino acids. With 5 bases removed from V and 1 base from J, the gap between germline ends came to 12 bases. Germline V gene sequence: CDR1 SGHRS, CDR2 YFSETQ. The chain's CDR3 is CASRETDANTEAFF. DNA for the CDR3: TGCGCCAGCAGGGAGACAGATGCGAACACTGAAGCTTTCTTT.